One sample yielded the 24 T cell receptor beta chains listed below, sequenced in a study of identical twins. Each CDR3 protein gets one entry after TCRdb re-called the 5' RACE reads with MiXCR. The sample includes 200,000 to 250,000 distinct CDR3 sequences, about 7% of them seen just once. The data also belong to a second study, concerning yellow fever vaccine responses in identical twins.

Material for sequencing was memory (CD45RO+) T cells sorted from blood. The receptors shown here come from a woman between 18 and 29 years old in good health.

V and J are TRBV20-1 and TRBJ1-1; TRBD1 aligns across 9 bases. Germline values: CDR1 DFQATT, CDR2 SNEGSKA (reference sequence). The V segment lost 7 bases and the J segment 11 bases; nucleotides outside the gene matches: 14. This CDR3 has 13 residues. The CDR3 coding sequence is TGCAGTGGGTTGTTACAGGGGGCTTGGGGCGCTTTCTTT. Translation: CSGLLQGAWGAFF.

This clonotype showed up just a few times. CDR3 in amino acids: CASSKQGFPTDTQYF. In nucleotides, the CDR3 is TGTGCCAGCAGCAAACAGGGGTTTCCCACAGATACGCAGTATTTT. The J gene is TRBJ2-3, the V gene TRBV7-9; 7 bases align to TRBD1. Unmatched junction bases numbered 7, after V lost 5 bases and J lost 2 bases. CDR3 length: 15 amino acids. The germline V gene has CDR1 SEHNR and CDR2 FQNEAQ (reference sequence).

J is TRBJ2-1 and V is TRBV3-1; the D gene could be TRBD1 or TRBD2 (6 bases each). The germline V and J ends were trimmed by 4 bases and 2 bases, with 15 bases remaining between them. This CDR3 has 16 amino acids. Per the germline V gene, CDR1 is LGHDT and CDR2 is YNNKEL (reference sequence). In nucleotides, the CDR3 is TGTGCCAGCAGCCCCGGGGGACAAACTGCCTACAATGAGCAGTTCTTC. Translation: CASSPGGQTAYNEQFF.

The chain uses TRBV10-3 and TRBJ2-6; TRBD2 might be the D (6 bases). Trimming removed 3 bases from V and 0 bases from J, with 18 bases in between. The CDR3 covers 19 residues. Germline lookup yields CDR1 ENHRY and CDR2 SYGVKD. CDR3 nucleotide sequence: TGTGCCATCAGTGACCTACGGGAGCACATAAGCTCTGGGGCCAACGTCCTGACTTTC. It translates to CAISDLREHISSGANVLTF.

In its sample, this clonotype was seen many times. The CDR3 here is CASSPGRGSGNTIYF. CDR3 coding DNA: TGTGCCAGCAGCCCCGGGAGGGGCTCTGGAAACACCATATATTTT. This chain uses TRBV11-2 with TRBJ1-3; tentatively, D is TRBD1 (5 bases). Germline CDR1 SGHAT, CDR2 FQNNGV. V was pared by 5 bases and J by 0 bases, with 11 bases between. The CDR3 has 15 amino acids. Based on the CDR3 plus reference TRBV11-2 and TRBJ1-3, the full variable domain is EAGVAQSPRYKIIEKRQSVAFWCNPISGHATLYWYQQILGQGPKLLIQFQNNGVVDDSQLPKDRFSAERLKGVDSTLKIQPAKLEDSAVYLCASSPGRGSGNTIYFGEGSWLTVV.

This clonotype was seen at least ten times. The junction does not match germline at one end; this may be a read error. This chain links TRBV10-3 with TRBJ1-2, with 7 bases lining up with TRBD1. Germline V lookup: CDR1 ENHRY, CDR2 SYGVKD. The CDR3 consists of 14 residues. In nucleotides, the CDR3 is TGTGCCGTCAGCACAGGGGAACTTCGCTATGGCTACACCTTC. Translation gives CAVSTGELRYGYTF.

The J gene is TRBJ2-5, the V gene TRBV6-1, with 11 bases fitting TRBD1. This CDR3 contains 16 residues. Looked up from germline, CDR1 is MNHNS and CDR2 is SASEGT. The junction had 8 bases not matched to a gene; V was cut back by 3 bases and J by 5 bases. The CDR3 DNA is TGTGCCAGCAGTGAGAACTGGACAGGGGGCAGGGAGACCCAGTACTTC. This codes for CASSENWTGGRETQYF.

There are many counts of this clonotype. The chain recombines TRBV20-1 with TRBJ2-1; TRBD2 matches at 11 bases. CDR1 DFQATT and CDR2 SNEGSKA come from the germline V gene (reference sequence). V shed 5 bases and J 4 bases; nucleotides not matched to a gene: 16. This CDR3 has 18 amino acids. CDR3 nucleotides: TGCAGTGCTGTAGCGGGAGGGCCAACGAAACTTTTTTACAATGAGCAGTTCTTC. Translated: CSAVAGGPTKLFYNEQFF.

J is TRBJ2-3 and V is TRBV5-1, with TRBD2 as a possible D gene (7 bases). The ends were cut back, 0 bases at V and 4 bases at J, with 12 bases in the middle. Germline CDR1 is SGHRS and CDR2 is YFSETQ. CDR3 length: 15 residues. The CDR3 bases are TGCGCCAGCAGCTTGGAGATAGGGGGGGCAGATACGCAGTATTTT. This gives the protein CASSLEIGGADTQYF.

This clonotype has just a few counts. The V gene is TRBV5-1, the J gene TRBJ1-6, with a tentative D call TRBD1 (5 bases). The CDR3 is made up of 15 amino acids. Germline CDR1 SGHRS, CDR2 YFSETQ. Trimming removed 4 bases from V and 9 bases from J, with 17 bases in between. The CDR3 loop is CASSLTGQGGSPLHF. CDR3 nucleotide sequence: TGCGCCAGCAGCCTAACTGGGCAGGGAGGTTCACCCCTCCACTTT.

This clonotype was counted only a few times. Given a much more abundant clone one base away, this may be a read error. CDR3 loop: CASSGPNTGELFF. CDR3 nucleotides: TGCGCCAGCAGCGGACCGAACACCGGGGAGCTGTTTTTT. The chain combines TRBV5-1 with TRBJ2-2; D unresolved. CDR1 SGHRS and CDR2 YFSETQ come from the germline V gene. The V gene lost 4 bases and the J gene lost 0 bases, with 4 bases spanning the gap. This CDR3 region has 13 residues.

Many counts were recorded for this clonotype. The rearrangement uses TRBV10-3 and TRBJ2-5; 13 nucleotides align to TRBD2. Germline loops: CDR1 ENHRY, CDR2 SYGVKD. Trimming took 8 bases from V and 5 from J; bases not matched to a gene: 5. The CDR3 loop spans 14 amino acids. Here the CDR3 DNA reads TGTGCCATCGCCGGGACTAGCGGGAAGGAGACCCAGTACTTC. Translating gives CAIAGTSGKETQYF.

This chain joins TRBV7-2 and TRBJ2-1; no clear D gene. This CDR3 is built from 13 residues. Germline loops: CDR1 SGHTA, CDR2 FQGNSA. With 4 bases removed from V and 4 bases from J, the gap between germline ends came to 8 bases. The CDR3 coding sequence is TGTGCCAGCAGCTCAATGGTGTACAATGAGCAGTTCTTC. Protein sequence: CASSSMVYNEQFF.

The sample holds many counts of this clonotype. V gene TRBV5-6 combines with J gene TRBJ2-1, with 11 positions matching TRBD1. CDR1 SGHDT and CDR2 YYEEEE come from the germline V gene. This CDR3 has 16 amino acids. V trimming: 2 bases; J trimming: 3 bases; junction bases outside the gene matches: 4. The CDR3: CASSFGGTGGYNEQFF. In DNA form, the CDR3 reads TGTGCCAGCAGCTTTGGAGGGACAGGGGGCTACAATGAGCAGTTCTTC.

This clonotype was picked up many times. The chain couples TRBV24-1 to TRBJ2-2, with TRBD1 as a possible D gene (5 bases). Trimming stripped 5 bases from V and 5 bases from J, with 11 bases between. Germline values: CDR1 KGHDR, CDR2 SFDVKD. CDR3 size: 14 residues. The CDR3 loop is CATSALQDTGELFF. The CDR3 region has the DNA TGTGCCACCAGTGCCCTACAGGATACCGGGGAGCTGTTTTTT.

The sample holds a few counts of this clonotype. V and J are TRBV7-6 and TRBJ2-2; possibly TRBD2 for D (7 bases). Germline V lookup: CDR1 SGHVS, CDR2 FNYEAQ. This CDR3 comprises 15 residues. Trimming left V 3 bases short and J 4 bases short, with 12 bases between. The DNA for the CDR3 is TGTGCCAGCAGCTTTTGGGGGGGCCTCACCGGGGAGCTGTTTTTT. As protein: CASSFWGGLTGELFF. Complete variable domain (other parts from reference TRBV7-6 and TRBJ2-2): GAGVSQSPRYKVTKRGQDVALRCDPISGHVSLYWYRQALGQGPEFLTYFNYEAQQDKSGLPNDRFSAERPEGSISTLTIQRTEQRDSAMYRCASSFWGGLTGELFFGEGSRLTVL.

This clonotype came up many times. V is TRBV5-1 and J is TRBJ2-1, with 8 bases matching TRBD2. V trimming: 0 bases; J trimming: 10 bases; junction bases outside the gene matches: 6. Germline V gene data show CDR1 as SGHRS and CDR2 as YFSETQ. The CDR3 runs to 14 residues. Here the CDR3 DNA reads TGCGCCAGCAGCTTGGAGGCGACTAGCGACGAGCAGTTCTTC. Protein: CASSLEATSDEQFF.

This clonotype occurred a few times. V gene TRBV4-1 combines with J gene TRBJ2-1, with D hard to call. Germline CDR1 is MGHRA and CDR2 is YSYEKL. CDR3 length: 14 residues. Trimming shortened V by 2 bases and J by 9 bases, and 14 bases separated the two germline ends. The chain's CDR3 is CASSQPTRSGEQFF. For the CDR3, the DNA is TGCGCCAGCAGCCAACCGACTCGGAGTGGTGAGCAGTTCTTC.

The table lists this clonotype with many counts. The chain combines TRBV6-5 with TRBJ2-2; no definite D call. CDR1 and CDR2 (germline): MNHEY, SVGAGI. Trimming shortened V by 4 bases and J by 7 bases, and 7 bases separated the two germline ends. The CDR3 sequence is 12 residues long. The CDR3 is CASSSLVGELFF. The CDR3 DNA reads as TGTGCCAGCAGTTCCCTAGTCGGGGAGCTGTTTTTT.

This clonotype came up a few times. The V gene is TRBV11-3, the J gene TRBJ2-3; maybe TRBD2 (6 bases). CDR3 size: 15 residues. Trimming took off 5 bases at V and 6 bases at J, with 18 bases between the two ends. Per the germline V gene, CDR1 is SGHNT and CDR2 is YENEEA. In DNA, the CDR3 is TGTGCCAGCAGCCCCCAACTAGCCTTGACGGATACGCAGTATTTT. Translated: CASSPQLALTDTQYF.

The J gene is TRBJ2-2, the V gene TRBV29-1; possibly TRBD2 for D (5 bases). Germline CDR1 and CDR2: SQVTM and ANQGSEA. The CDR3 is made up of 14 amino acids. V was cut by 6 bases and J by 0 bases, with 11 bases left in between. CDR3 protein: CSVIADSNTGELFF. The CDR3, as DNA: TGCAGCGTAATCGCGGACTCGAACACCGGGGAGCTGTTTTTT.

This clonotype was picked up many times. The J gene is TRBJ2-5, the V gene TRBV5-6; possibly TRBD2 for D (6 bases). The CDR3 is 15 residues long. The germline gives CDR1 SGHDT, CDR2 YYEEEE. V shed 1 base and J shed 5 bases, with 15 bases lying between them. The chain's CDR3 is CASSLRLTGEETQYF. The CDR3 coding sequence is TGTGCCAGCAGCTTGCGCCTAACGGGAGAGGAGACCCAGTACTTC.

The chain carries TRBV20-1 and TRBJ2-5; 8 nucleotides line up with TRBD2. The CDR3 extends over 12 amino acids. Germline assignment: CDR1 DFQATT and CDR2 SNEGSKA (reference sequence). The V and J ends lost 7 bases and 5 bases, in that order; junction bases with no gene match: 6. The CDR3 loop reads CSVPGLVETQYF. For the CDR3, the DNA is TGCAGTGTGCCGGGACTAGTGGAGACCCAGTACTTC.

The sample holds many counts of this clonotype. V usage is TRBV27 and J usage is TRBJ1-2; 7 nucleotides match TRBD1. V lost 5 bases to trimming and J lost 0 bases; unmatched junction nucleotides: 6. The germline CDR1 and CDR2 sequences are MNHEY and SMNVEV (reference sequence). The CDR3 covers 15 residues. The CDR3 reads CASSPRDRANYGYTF. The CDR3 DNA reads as TGTGCCAGCAGTCCGCGGGACAGAGCTAACTATGGCTACACCTTC.